This T cell receptor (beta chain) was recovered during a study of cytomegalovirus exposure and HLA in healthy donors. The overall study: The same platform was used for the 130 or so validation repertoires and the approximately 670 first-cohort repertoires, a later analysis reported. Study observations and caveats: Investigators reported more than 150 TCR beta chains as tied to cytomegalovirus.

Assay: immunoSEQ multiplex PCR; the TCRdb copy retains only in-frame clones and omits some. Among just under 75,000 clones listed, 94% were seen once. Note on this clone: Its antigen is unknown.

While the first cohort had hundreds of subjects, the donors belonged to the separate validation cohort of 100 to 150 subjects. The V gene lost 4 bases and the J gene lost 0 bases, with 7 bases spanning the gap. CDR3 length: 14 amino acids. The V gene's germline CDR1 is LGHNA and CDR2 YSLEER. The sequence derives from a woman aged 18-30 years in good health and CMV-seropositive. The gene calls are TRBV4-3 and TRBJ1-3, with D perhaps matching TRBD1 (5 bases). Sequenced material: PBMCs. The CDR3 region has the DNA TGCGCCAGCAGCCGGCAGGGCTCTGGAAACACCATATATTTT. It yields the protein CASSRQGSGNTIYF.